These 14 T cell receptor beta chains were all obtained from the same sample, sequenced in a study of cytomegalovirus exposure and HLA in healthy donors (dated by TCRdb to about 2017). The library came from the immunoSEQ multiplex PCR assay. For the multiplex PCR, a mixture combining 60 forward primers for TCR Vbeta segments and 13 reverse primers for TCR Jbeta segments was used. Imported from immuneACCESS, the table was reduced by TCRdb to in-frame sequences with V and J called. These copies leave out some clones; in studies compared against another copy, an unresolved V gene accounts for under half, and the cause of the remainder is not known. Present in this sample are approximately 150,000 clones, approximately 80% of which were seen just once. Around 3.4% of the sample rests with the top ten. Material for sequencing was PBMCs. The receptor set was obtained from a man aged 30 to 39 in good health and CMV-seropositive.

V is TRBV5-1 and J is TRBJ2-5; possibly TRBD2 for D (6 bases). Germline V gene lookup returns CDR1 SGHRS and CDR2 YFSETQ. This CDR3 contains 15 residues. V was pared by 1 base and J by 9 bases, with 19 bases between. The chain's CDR3 is CASSLSQISGGAQYF. CDR3 nucleotide sequence: TGCGCCAGCAGCTTGAGTCAGATTTCCGGAGGGGCCCAGTACTTC.

V usage is TRBV13 and J usage is TRBJ1-1; 9 bases align to TRBD1. The CDR3 spans 17 residues. After removal of 3 bases from V and 0 bases from J, the junction contained 8 bases not matched to a gene. CDR1 and CDR2 from the germline V gene are PRHDT and FYEKMQ (reference sequence). Here the CDR3 reads CASSFRTGDRMNTEAFF. The CDR3 DNA follows: TGTGCCAGCAGCTTCAGGACAGGGGATAGAATGAACACTGAAGCTTTCTTT.

This chain connects TRBV18 to TRBJ2-2, with D tentatively TRBD2 (6 bases). The germline gives CDR1 KGHSH, CDR2 LQKENI. Trimming left V 3 bases short and J 4 bases short, with 6 bases between. There are 13 residues in the CDR3. In nucleotides, the CDR3 is TGTGCCAGCTCACCCGGGGGCACCGGGGAGCTGTTTTTT. Residues: CASSPGGTGELFF.

The chain is built from TRBV4-1 and TRBJ2-1, with 11 bases that match TRBD1. Losses at the gene ends were 1 base for V and 12 bases for J; bases not matched to a gene: 8. The CDR3 extends over 15 amino acids. The germline V gene encodes CDR1 MGHRA and CDR2 YSYEKL. In DNA form, the CDR3 reads TGCGCCAGCAGCCAAGCCCACTCCGGGACAGGGGGGCAGTTCTTC. Its translation: CASSQAHSGTGGQFF.

This clone was seen a few times. V and J are TRBV18 and TRBJ2-2; 8 nucleotides agree with TRBD2. The germline V gene has CDR1 KGHSH and CDR2 LQKENI. This CDR3 contains 13 residues. J was trimmed by 4 bases and V by 6 bases; bases with no gene match: 1. The CDR3 DNA is TGTGCCAGCTCGCGGGAGGTCACCGGGGAGCTGTTTTTT. It specifies CASSREVTGELFF.

The chain has TRBV7-3 and TRBJ2-7, with D tentatively TRBD2 (6 bases). Trimming pared 0 bases from V and 6 bases from J, leaving 18 bases between. The CDR3 is 16 residues long. Germline V lookup: CDR1 SGHTA, CDR2 FQGTGA. The CDR3: CASSLTPGGFGSEQYF. As DNA, the CDR3 is TGTGCCAGCAGCTTAACCCCCGGGGGATTTGGGAGCGAGCAGTACTTC.

The rearrangement links TRBV7-3 to TRBJ2-6; 7 bases match TRBD1. The J segment lost 1 base and the V segment lost 9 bases, leaving 6 bases of the junction unmatched. CDR3 length equals 15 residues. Per the germline V gene, CDR1 is SGHTA and CDR2 is FQGTGA. The CDR3 sequence: CASTDRRSGANVLTF. In nucleotides, the CDR3 is TGTGCCAGTACGGACAGGAGGTCTGGGGCCAACGTCCTGACTTTC.

Concerning this clone: This sample includes further DNA sequences coding for the same CDR3. The gene calls are TRBV6-1 and TRBJ2-3; D ambiguous. Germline CDR1 and CDR2: MNHNS and SASEGT. Trimming removed 1 base from V and 1 base from J, with 6 bases in between. The length of the CDR3 is 14 residues. The DNA of the CDR3 is TGTGCCAGCAGTGAAGGGGCAGGCACAGATACGCAGTATTTT. Encoded protein: CASSEGAGTDTQYF.

This clone was counted a single time. This chain joins TRBV5-1 and TRBJ1-5; TRBD1 matches at 8 bases. With 2 bases clipped from V and 6 bases from J, the junction kept 4 bases outside the gene matches. The CDR3 loop spans 14 amino acids. In germline, CDR1 is SGHRS, CDR2 YFSETQ. The CDR3 region is CASSLQGGGQPQHF. For the CDR3, the DNA is TGCGCCAGCAGCTTACAGGGGGGGGGTCAGCCCCAGCATTTT.

The chain combines TRBV15 with TRBJ2-1, with TRBD2 identical over 13 bases. The CDR3 has 15 residues. In germline, CDR1 is LNHNV, CDR2 YYDKDF (reference sequence). V trimming: 1 base; J trimming: 6 bases; junction bases outside the gene matches: 0. The CDR3 DNA reads TGTGCCACCAGCAGAGGACTAGCGGGGGGCAATGAGCAGTTCTTC. Translation gives CATSRGLAGGNEQFF.

The table lists this clone with a count of one. The genes are TRBV2 and TRBJ1-5; maybe TRBD1 (6 bases). V shed 2 bases and J shed 3 bases, with 8 bases lying between them. This CDR3 region has 14 residues. The germline gives CDR1 SNHLY, CDR2 FYNNEI. The CDR3 reads CASSESGVNQPQHF. The DNA for the CDR3 is TGTGCCAGCAGTGAATCAGGGGTCAATCAGCCCCAGCATTTT.

The V and J genes are TRBV25-1 and TRBJ2-3; 8 positions match TRBD1. V was clipped by 9 bases and J by 0 bases; unmatched bases: 11. The germline gives CDR1 MGHDK, CDR2 SYGVNS. This CDR3 is built from 16 residues. This CDR3 reads CASFGTGSPSTDTQYF. For the CDR3, the DNA is TGTGCCAGTTTTGGGACAGGCTCTCCTAGCACAGATACGCAGTATTTT.

This chain's CDR3 is CASREDRYEQYF. As DNA, the CDR3 is TGTGCCAGCAGAGAGGACAGGTACGAGCAGTACTTC. The V call is TRBV2, the J call TRBJ2-7; TRBD1 matches at 7 bases. The CDR3 is made up of 12 amino acids. The V gene end was trimmed by 6 bases and the J gene end by 4 bases; junction bases not matched to a gene: 3. Germline CDR1 is SNHLY and CDR2 is FYNNEI.

The CDR3 is CASTADTSGGLSNTGELFF. The CDR3 region has the DNA TGTGCCAGCACCGCCGATACTAGCGGGGGGCTATCGAACACCGGGGAGCTGTTTTTT. The chain couples TRBV6-7 to TRBJ2-2; TRBD2 aligns across 12 bases. TRBV6-7 is flagged as an ORF with uncertain function. CDR3 length: 19 amino acids. The V gene end was trimmed by 7 bases and the J gene end by 0 bases; junction bases not matched to a gene: 12.